This passage covers 26 T cell receptor beta chains from one sample sequenced in a study of T cell changes during pregnancy in multiple sclerosis. Sequenced by immunoSEQ multiplex PCR; TCRdb stores in-frame clones only, minus some. The sample lists 100,000 to 140,000 clones, 85% to 95% seen once, with 0.78% in the top ten. Sequenced material: peripheral blood, taken in the third trimester of pregnancy. The origin of the receptors is a female donor in good health, enrolled as a control in a pregnancy study.

Worth noting for this clone: One junction end disagrees with the germline gene, perhaps due to a read error. V usage is TRBV7-7 and J usage is TRBJ1-5; D gene ambiguous. Germline CDR1 is SSHAT and CDR2 is FNYEAQ (reference sequence). The CDR3 length is 14 residues. The DNA of the CDR3 is TGTGCTAGCAGCTTAGGCGAGGGTCGGGAGGGTTCTACCTTT. Amino acids: CASSLGEGREGSTF.

This sequence joins TRBV15 and TRBJ2-5, with TRBD1 as a possible D gene (5 bases). This CDR3 is 14 amino acids long. From germline, CDR1 is LNHNV and CDR2 YYDKDF (reference sequence). Trimming cost V 0 bases and J 7 bases, with 12 bases left between them. As DNA, the CDR3 is TGTGCCACCAGCAGAGAACCGGACACCGGGACCCAGTACTTC. It translates to CATSREPDTGTQYF.

The CDR3 region is CASSLPGGQNEKLFF. CDR3 nucleotides: TGTGCCAGCAGCTTACCCGGGGGACAGAATGAAAAACTGTTTTTT. The chain joins TRBV7-9 to TRBJ1-4, with 7 bases matching TRBD1. Germline lookup yields CDR1 SEHNR and CDR2 FQNEAQ (reference sequence). This CDR3 contains 15 residues. V trimming: 2 bases; J trimming: 5 bases; junction bases outside the gene matches: 5.

The table lists this clone with a count of one. The chain joins TRBV5-8 to TRBJ2-7; D might be TRBD1 (6 bases). CDR3 length: 14 amino acids. CDR1 is SGHTS and CDR2 is YDEGEE in the germline V gene. Deletions cut 0 bases from V and 4 bases from J, with 11 bases between. The CDR3 here is CASSLVSGEYEQYF. As DNA, the CDR3 is TGTGCCAGCAGCTTGGTATCAGGGGAGTACGAGCAGTACTTC.

The rearrangement uses TRBV12-1 and TRBJ1-2. TRBV12-1 is a documented pseudogene. This CDR3 comprises 15 residues. The CDR3 region has the DNA TGTGCCAGCAGCTTAGGACGGGAGTATAACTATGGCTACACCTTC. Its protein product is CASSLGREYNYGYTF.

J is TRBJ1-2 and V is TRBV10-3, with D uncertain. CDR1 is ENHRY, CDR2 SYGVKD, per germline. The CDR3 covers 13 residues. Between the trimmed V and J ends, which lost 4 bases and 1 base, there was a span of 7 bases. The CDR3 sequence is CAISVESNYGYTF. The CDR3 nucleotides are TGTGCCATCAGTGTGGAGAGTAACTATGGCTACACCTTC.

The V gene is TRBV7-3, the J gene TRBJ2-1; weak D call: TRBD1 (6 bases). Germline CDR1 reads SGHTA; CDR2 reads FQGTGA. V lost 2 bases and J 3 bases, leaving 11 bases between the germline ends. The CDR3 is 15 amino acids. The CDR3 DNA reads TGTGCCAGCAGCTTAGCAGGGGTTGACTACAATGAGCAGTTCTTC. It translates to CASSLAGVDYNEQFF.

This chain connects TRBV5-6 to TRBJ2-2, with D possibly being TRBD2 (6 bases). Germline CDR1 reads SGHDT; CDR2 reads YYEEEE. This CDR3 is 16 amino acids long. Trimming pared 1 base from V and 3 bases from J, leaving 13 bases between. The DNA of the CDR3 is TGTGCCAGCAGCTTGTTAGGCAGGGAGGACACCGGGGAGCTGTTTTTT. Protein product: CASSLLGREDTGELFF. The variable domain in full, with the rest retrieved from reference TRBV5-6 and TRBJ2-2, is DAGVTQSPTHLIKTRGQQVTLRCSPKSGHDTVSWYQQALGQGPQFIFQYYEEEERQRGNFPDRFSGHQFPNYSSELNVNALLLGDSALYLCASSLLGREDTGELFFGEGSRLTVL.

This chain's CDR3 is CASSSMTGQHYGYTF. In DNA form, the CDR3 reads TGTGCCAGCAGCTCTATGACTGGACAGCACTATGGCTACACCTTC. V usage is TRBV6-6 and J usage is TRBJ1-2, with a weak D call TRBD1 (6 bases). The V gene's germline CDR1 is MNHNY and CDR2 SVGAGI (reference sequence). Trimming removed 6 bases from V and 3 bases from J, with 17 bases in between. The CDR3 runs 15 residues.

The chain couples TRBV19 to TRBJ2-1; D may be TRBD2 (7 bases). V was clipped by 4 bases and J by 6 bases, with 13 bases between them. This CDR3 spans 14 amino acids. Germline V gene lookup returns CDR1 LNHDA and CDR2 SQIVND (reference sequence). CDR3 residues: CASSKGGGFNEQFF. CDR3 nucleotide sequence: TGTGCCAGTAGTAAAGGGGGAGGGTTCAATGAGCAGTTCTTC. Full variable domain (remainder filled in from reference TRBV19 and TRBJ2-1): DGGITQSPKYLFRKEGQNVTLSCEQNLNHDAMYWYRQDPGQGLRLIYYSQIVNDFQKGDIAEGYSVSREKKESFPLTVTSAQKNPTAFYLCASSKGGGFNEQFFGPGTRLTVL.

The V and J genes are TRBV19 and TRBJ2-1; D is undetermined. CDR3 length: 12 amino acids. V gave up 6 bases and J gave up 2 bases, with 5 bases separating them. Germline-derived CDR1 and CDR2 are LNHDA and SQIVND (reference sequence). This chain's CDR3 is CASRGPYNEQFF. CDR3 DNA sequence: TGTGCCAGTAGGGGCCCCTACAATGAGCAGTTCTTC.

The genes are TRBV9 and TRBJ2-7; a weak D match, TRBD2 (5 bases). V was trimmed by 3 bases and J by 2 bases, leaving 15 bases between them. Per the germline V gene, CDR1 is SGDLS and CDR2 is YYNGEE. This CDR3 contains 15 residues. The CDR3 reads CASSGGSGVPYEQYF. The CDR3, as DNA: TGTGCCAGCAGCGGGGGATCCGGGGTCCCCTACGAGCAGTACTTC.

This chain links TRBV11-3 with TRBJ2-3, with D possibly TRBD2 on 6 matching bases. Germline lookup yields CDR1 SGHNT and CDR2 YENEEA. The V gene lost 5 bases and the J gene lost 0 bases, with 9 bases spanning the gap. There are 14 residues in the CDR3. The CDR3 region has the DNA TGTGCCAGCAGCGGGGGGATTAGCACAGATACGCAGTATTTT. Translation: CASSGGISTDTQYF.

J is TRBJ2-4 and V is TRBV11-2; 8 nucleotides align to TRBD1. V shed 4 bases and J 0 bases; nucleotides not matched to a gene: 5. Germline CDR1 and CDR2: SGHAT and FQNNGV. The CDR3 runs 16 residues. CDR3 nucleotide sequence: TGTGCCAGCAGCTCCTCCGACAGGGGAGCCAAAAACATTCAGTACTTC. It translates to CASSSSDRGAKNIQYF.

This rearrangement joins TRBV7-2 to TRBJ1-4; 10 nucleotides match TRBD1. Germline V gives CDR1 SGHTA, CDR2 FQGNSA. The V segment lost 4 bases and the J segment 1 base; nucleotides outside the gene matches: 3. This CDR3 is built from 16 residues. CDR3 DNA sequence: TGTGCCAGCAGCTCGGGACAGGGGTTAACTAATGAAAAACTGTTTTTT. Encoded protein: CASSSGQGLTNEKLFF. The entire variable domain, with the rest obtained from reference TRBV7-2 and TRBJ1-4, is as follows: GAGVSQSPSNKVTEKGKDVELRCDPISGHTALYWYRQSLGQGLEFLIYFQGNSAPDKSGLPSDRFSAERTGGSVSTLTIQRTQQEDSAVYLCASSSGQGLTNEKLFFGSGTQLSVL.

This rearrangement joins TRBV19 to TRBJ1-5; 8 bases fit TRBD1. J was trimmed by 8 bases and V by 6 bases; bases with no gene match: 9. The CDR3 contains 14 residues. Looked up from germline, CDR1 is LNHDA and CDR2 is SQIVND (reference sequence). The CDR3 DNA follows: TGTGCCAGTAGGGAGACAGGGGCGGGGAAGCCCCAGCATTTT. Amino acids: CASRETGAGKPQHF.

The V call is TRBV6-1, the J call TRBJ2-7, with 12 bases matching TRBD1. Germline lookup yields CDR1 MNHNS and CDR2 SASEGT. V lost 0 bases to trimming and J lost 2 bases; unmatched junction nucleotides: 8. This CDR3 is built from 18 residues. In nucleotides, the CDR3 is TGTGCCAGCAGTGAAGCGACGGGACAGGGGGCTTTTCCCTACGAGCAGTACTTC. It is translated as CASSEATGQGAFPYEQYF.

The chain combines TRBV5-6 with TRBJ1-2; possibly TRBD1 for D (6 bases). The germline CDR1 and CDR2 sequences are SGHDT and YYEEEE. The CDR3 contains 17 residues. V was shortened by 4 bases and J by 2 bases, with 21 bases between the two germline ends. The CDR3 nucleotides read TGTGCCAGCAGCCCAGAGACAGGCGGCCCACTAAACTATGGCTACACCTTC. The encoded protein is CASSPETGGPLNYGYTF.

The rearrangement links TRBV4-3 to TRBJ2-5; 9 bases match TRBD1. The CDR3 loop spans 15 amino acids. Germline V gene sequence: CDR1 LGHNA, CDR2 YSLEER. V lost 4 bases to trimming and J lost 3 bases; unmatched junction nucleotides: 6. In nucleotides, the CDR3 is TGCGCCAGCAGCCGGACCTGGACAGGGGAAGAGACCCAGTACTTC. This codes for CASSRTWTGEETQYF.

The chain is built from TRBV4-1 and TRBJ2-7; 7 positions match TRBD1. Per germline, CDR1 MGHRA and CDR2 YSYEKL. J gave up 6 bases and V 4 bases, and 15 bases lay outside the gene matches. The CDR3 sequence is 16 residues long. CDR3 coding DNA: TGCGCCAGCAGCCCATATCGACAGGGATCGAGAGGCGAGCAGTACTTC. Translated, it gives CASSPYRQGSRGEQYF.

This chain connects TRBV7-8 to TRBJ2-5; a possible D gene is TRBD2 (6 bases). The V gene lost 5 bases and the J gene lost 4 bases, with 14 bases spanning the gap. CDR1 and CDR2 (germline): SGHVS, FQNEAQ. The CDR3 covers 14 residues. CDR3 DNA: TGTGCCAGCAGCCAAAGACCCGGGGGAGAGACCCAGTACTTC. Its protein product is CASSQRPGGETQYF.

CDR3 nucleotide sequence: TGTGCCAGCAGCTTCCGCCGACAGGGGGCGAAGTATGGCTACACCTTC. Translating gives CASSFRRQGAKYGYTF. The chain links TRBV7-4 to TRBJ1-2; 10 bases are shared with TRBD1. The V gene's germline CDR1 is SGHVT and CDR2 SQSDAQ. V shed 3 bases, J shed 5 bases, and the junction held 9 bases outside the gene matches. The CDR3 is 16 amino acids. Looking up the rest from reference TRBV7-4 and TRBJ1-2 gives the full variable domain: GAGVSQSPRYKVAKRGRDVALRCDSISGHVTLYWYRQTLGQGSEVLTYSQSDAQRDKSGRPSGRFSAERPERSVSTLKIQRTEQGDSAVYLCASSFRRQGAKYGYTFGSGTRLTVV.

The chain links TRBV18 to TRBJ2-7, with D tentatively TRBD2 (5 bases). V lost 6 bases, J lost 6 bases, and 24 bases lay in between. This CDR3 has 16 residues. Germline lookup yields CDR1 KGHSH and CDR2 LQKENI. In nucleotides, the CDR3 is TGTGCCAGCTCGTTAAGTGGCGTCACGGGATTTCGCGAGCAGTACTTC. Translated, it gives CASSLSGVTGFREQYF.

CDR3 amino acids: CASSGTGGYQPQHF. As DNA, the CDR3 is TGTGCCAGTAGTGGGACAGGGGGCTATCAGCCCCAGCATTTT. J is TRBJ1-5 and V is TRBV19; 12 bases align to TRBD1. The CDR3 contains 14 residues. Germline trimming cut 5 bases from V and 5 bases from J; bases unmatched to any gene: 1. The germline gives CDR1 LNHDA, CDR2 SQIVND (reference sequence).

The genes are TRBV19 and TRBJ1-5; D remains unclear. Per the germline V gene, CDR1 is LNHDA and CDR2 is SQIVND (reference sequence). The CDR3 is made up of 12 amino acids. With 7 bases removed from V and 4 bases from J, the gap between germline ends came to 8 bases. CDR3 bases: TGTGCCAGTAAGGAGGGTAATCAGCCCCAGCATTTT. This sequence encodes CASKEGNQPQHF.

The chain has TRBV5-1 and TRBJ1-1; D is ambiguous. Germline loops: CDR1 SGHRS, CDR2 YFSETQ. The CDR3 is made up of 15 amino acids. Trimming removed 2 bases from V and 4 bases from J, with 15 bases in between. The CDR3 reads CASSFPRRQVTEAFF. CDR3 coding DNA: TGCGCCAGCAGCTTCCCCCGGAGGCAGGTCACTGAAGCTTTCTTT.